These 31 T cell receptor beta chains were all obtained from the same sample, sequenced in a study of blood T cells in healthy people across ages. The use of a sample-barcoded 5' primer and a J-beta primer mix characterized a second PCR of about 7 to 12 cycles. MiXCR, run by TCRdb on the 5' RACE reads, gives a single entry per CDR3 protein. The sample contains around 1,500,000 distinct CDR3 sequences, 42% of which appear only once. Sample: blood. The source of these receptors is a woman under 30 in good health.

With respect to this clonotype: A much larger clonotype is one base distant, so this may be a read error. V is TRBV10-3 and J is TRBJ2-1; 8 bases fit TRBD2. CDR3 length equals 15 residues. Looked up from germline, CDR1 is ENHRY and CDR2 is SYGVKD. V gave up 3 bases and J gave up 3 bases; unmatched junction bases: 4. The CDR3 sequence: CAISDPREGYNEQFF. The CDR3 DNA is TGTGCCATCAGTGATCCACGGGAGGGCTACAATGAGCAGTTCTTC.

The gene calls are TRBV10-3 and TRBJ1-1, with a tentative D call TRBD1 (6 bases). With 3 bases removed from V and 2 bases from J, the gap between germline ends came to 10 bases. The CDR3 runs 14 residues. The germline CDR1 and CDR2 sequences are ENHRY and SYGVKD. The CDR3 loop reads CAISDRDTNTEAFF. In nucleotides, the CDR3 is TGTGCCATCAGTGACCGGGACACTAACACTGAAGCTTTCTTT.

This chain connects TRBV7-9 to TRBJ1-1; D is unresolved. The germline gives CDR1 SEHNR, CDR2 FQNEAQ (reference sequence). The CDR3 length is 13 residues. Trimming stripped 5 bases from V and 3 bases from J, with 10 bases between. The CDR3 nucleotides are TGTGCCAGCAGCCCCCCAGGCCACACTGAAGCTTTCTTT. Its translation is CASSPPGHTEAFF.

The rearrangement joins TRBV12-3 or TRBV12-4 to TRBJ1-1, with 7 bases identical to TRBD1. The V segment lost 8 bases and the J segment 1 base; nucleotides outside the gene matches: 4. The CDR3 is 13 amino acids. The CDR3 coding sequence is TGTGCCAGCCGGGGACAGACGAACACTGAAGCTTTCTTT. This codes for CASRGQTNTEAFF.

J is TRBJ2-3 and V is TRBV6-1; 8 nucleotides match TRBD2. The junction had 18 bases not matched to a gene; V was cut back by 7 bases and J by 3 bases. Per germline, CDR1 MNHNS and CDR2 SASEGT. The CDR3 sequence is 18 residues long. CDR3 bases: TGTGCCAGCACCTTCCGTCCGGGAAGCGGGAGAGGTACAGATACGCAGTATTTT. Translation gives CASTFRPGSGRGTDTQYF.

This chain links TRBV27 with TRBJ1-6, with a weak D call TRBD1 (6 bases). The V end was cut by 6 bases, the J end by 0 bases, with 18 bases between. The germline gives CDR1 MNHEY, CDR2 SMNVEV (reference sequence). There are 18 residues in the CDR3. This CDR3 reads CASRGHPPTSSYNSPLHF. The CDR3 nucleotides are TGTGCCAGCAGGGGACACCCTCCTACCAGCTCCTATAATTCACCCCTCCACTTT.

The chain is built from TRBV24-1 and TRBJ2-2; weak D call: TRBD2 (6 bases). The CDR3 consists of 15 residues. Trimming took off 6 bases at V and 4 bases at J, with 14 bases between the two ends. The germline gives CDR1 KGHDR, CDR2 SFDVKD. The CDR3 DNA sequence: TGTGCCACCAGTACGGGGTCGCGGGGCACCGGGGAGCTGTTTTTT. Amino acids: CATSTGSRGTGELFF.

This clonotype was detected many times. V is TRBV29-1 and J is TRBJ2-7, with D unresolved. CDR1 SQVTM and CDR2 ANQGSEA come from the germline V gene. The V end lost 0 bases, the J end lost 5 bases, and 5 bases lay between the germline ends. The CDR3 spans 11 residues. The CDR3 DNA reads TGCAGCGTTGAAGATCTCCACGAGCAGTACTTC. It specifies CSVEDLHEQYF.

The chain employs TRBV18 and TRBJ2-1; 9 nucleotides align to TRBD2. This CDR3 has 15 amino acids. CDR1 and CDR2 (germline): KGHSH, LQKENI. Losses at the gene ends were 6 bases for V and 5 bases for J; bases not matched to a gene: 8. The CDR3 nucleotides read TGTGCCAGCTCGGAGACTAGCGGAGGAAACAATGAGCAGTTCTTC. Translating it yields CASSETSGGNNEQFF.

This clonotype was counted between two and nine times. The J gene is TRBJ2-3, the V gene TRBV20-1, with 8 bases aligning to TRBD1. This CDR3 has 14 amino acids. Looked up from germline, CDR1 is DFQATT and CDR2 is SNEGSKA (reference sequence). The junction had 10 bases not matched to a gene; V was cut back by 6 bases and J by 5 bases. The CDR3 sequence is CSALKGQGKDTQYF. Written as DNA, the CDR3 is TGCAGTGCGCTAAAAGGACAGGGAAAAGATACGCAGTATTTT.

The table lists this clonotype with a few counts. The chain employs TRBV4-1 and TRBJ2-1; D unclear. CDR1 MGHRA and CDR2 YSYEKL come from the germline V gene. This CDR3 comprises 16 residues. V dropped 2 bases and J dropped 1 base, with 12 bases sitting between them. Written as DNA, the CDR3 is TGCGCCAGCAGCCAACCGGGCAGACTTTCCTACAATGAGCAGTTCTTC. The encoded protein is CASSQPGRLSYNEQFF.

The chain combines TRBV4-1 with TRBJ1-4, with 9 positions matching TRBD1. Germline V lookup: CDR1 MGHRA, CDR2 YSYEKL. Losses at the gene ends were 1 base for V and 7 bases for J; bases not matched to a gene: 1. This CDR3 spans 14 amino acids. CDR3: CASSQATGGEKLFF. The CDR3 coding sequence is TGCGCCAGCAGCCAAGCGACAGGGGGTGAAAAACTGTTTTTT.

This clonotype appeared a few times. The gene calls are TRBV29-1 and TRBJ1-6; maybe TRBD1 (5 bases). Germline loops: CDR1 SQVTM, CDR2 ANQGSEA. Trimming shortened V by 5 bases and J by 0 bases, and 8 bases separated the two germline ends. CDR3 length: 14 amino acids. The CDR3 DNA is TGCAGCGTTCGGGGGGGCTCCTATAATTCACCCCTCCACTTT. Translation: CSVRGGSYNSPLHF.

The chain employs TRBV3-1 and TRBJ1-1; weak D call: TRBD1 (5 bases). Germline V lookup: CDR1 LGHDT, CDR2 YNNKEL (reference sequence). This CDR3 has 17 amino acids. Trimming pared 3 bases from V and 5 bases from J, leaving 22 bases between. The DNA of the CDR3 is TGTGCCAGCAGCCAGGGGACTGGACAACTAAGGGGAACTGAAGCTTTCTTT. Translating gives CASSQGTGQLRGTEAFF.

The chain joins TRBV5-1 to TRBJ2-5; possibly TRBD1 for D (6 bases). The CDR3 loop spans 16 amino acids. In germline, CDR1 is SGHRS, CDR2 YFSETQ. V gave up 0 bases and J gave up 9 bases, with 21 bases separating them. The DNA of the CDR3 is TGCGCCAGCAGCTTGGCCAGAGGGGGAGAGGTGCTGGCCCAGTACTTC. This encodes CASSLARGGEVLAQYF.

The rearrangement uses TRBV20-1 and TRBJ2-1; 12 nucleotides align to TRBD2. The CDR3 spans 15 residues. The V gene's germline CDR1 is DFQATT and CDR2 SNEGSKA (reference sequence). Germline trimming cut 2 bases from V and 8 bases from J; bases unmatched to any gene: 7. The DNA for the CDR3 is TGCAGTGCTAGACAAGGACTAGCGGGAACCTATGAGCAGTTCTTC. This encodes CSARQGLAGTYEQFF.

The chain recombines TRBV27 with TRBJ2-5; D may be TRBD2 (6 bases). The J call may not be correct, given that the DNA end is closer to TRBJ2-7. The CDR3 contains 15 residues. Germline values: CDR1 MNHEY, CDR2 SMNVEV (reference sequence). The CDR3 reads CASSPLGAGGNEQYF. The DNA of the CDR3 is TGTGCCAGCAGTCCCCTGGGAGCGGGTGGGAACGAGCAGTACTTC.

The chain couples TRBV6-1 to TRBJ2-7; 10 positions match TRBD2. Trimming took 4 bases from V and 3 from J; bases not matched to a gene: 6. CDR1 MNHNS and CDR2 SASEGT come from the germline V gene. This CDR3 has 15 amino acids. CDR3 residues: CASSARTSGNYEQYF. Here the CDR3 DNA reads TGTGCCAGCAGTGCCCGGACTAGCGGAAACTACGAGCAGTACTTC.

The V gene is TRBV20-1, the J gene TRBJ1-2; D remains unclear. Between the trimmed V and J ends, which lost 3 bases and 4 bases, there was a span of 21 bases. Germline V gene sequence: CDR1 DFQATT, CDR2 SNEGSKA (reference sequence). The CDR3 covers 16 residues. The CDR3 nucleotides read TGCAGTGCTAGTGGAACTTCCCTAGAGGGTGGCTATGGCTACACCTTC. Translated, it gives CSASGTSLEGGYGYTF.

The V and J genes are TRBV5-1 and TRBJ1-2; 8 bases fit TRBD1. Germline CDR1 is SGHRS and CDR2 is YFSETQ. With 0 bases clipped from V and 4 bases from J, the junction kept 5 bases outside the gene matches. The CDR3 runs to 15 residues. The CDR3 protein is CASSLGGQDTYGYTF. The CDR3 DNA follows: TGCGCCAGCAGCTTGGGGGGACAGGATACCTATGGCTACACCTTC.

The genes are TRBV9 and TRBJ2-1; TRBD2 matches at 10 bases. The CDR3 length is 19 residues. Germline CDR1 and CDR2: SGDLS and YYNGEE. After removal of 2 bases from V and 7 bases from J, the junction contained 18 bases not matched to a gene. CDR3 nucleotide sequence: TGTGCCAGCAGCGTCCCAGTGTTAGCGGGGGGTCACGACAAAAATGAGCAGTTCTTC. The encoded protein is CASSVPVLAGGHDKNEQFF.

As to this clonotype: Possible read error: a much larger clone is one base away. The chain employs TRBV20-1 and TRBJ2-5, with D uncertain. V dropped 0 bases and J dropped 11 bases, with 13 bases sitting between them. Germline CDR1 reads DFQATT; CDR2 reads SNEGSKA (reference sequence). The CDR3 is 12 amino acids. CDR3 nucleotide sequence: TGCAGTGCTAGAGATGGATACAATGAGCAGTACTTC. Protein sequence: CSARDGYNEQYF.

This clonotype occurred a few times. This chain joins TRBV5-1 and TRBJ2-1; D is perhaps TRBD1 (7 bases). In germline, CDR1 is SGHRS, CDR2 YFSETQ. This CDR3 has 15 residues. The V and J ends lost 0 bases and 6 bases respectively, with 13 bases between them. The CDR3: CASSLGAGGPNEQFF. The CDR3 bases are TGCGCCAGCAGCTTGGGGGCAGGGGGGCCCAATGAGCAGTTCTTC.

This chain uses TRBV15 with TRBJ1-4; possibly TRBD1 for D (6 bases). The CDR3 length is 15 residues. V gave up 4 bases and J gave up 11 bases, with 20 bases separating them. Germline lookup yields CDR1 LNHNV and CDR2 YYDKDF (reference sequence). The CDR3 DNA follows: TGTGCCACCAGCATCGGCCTGGGGGGGGGCGGCAAACTGTTTTTT. Its translation: CATSIGLGGGGKLFF.

This chain links TRBV27 with TRBJ1-2; unclear D gene. The V end lost 5 bases, the J end lost 5 bases, and 18 bases lay between the germline ends. Germline CDR1 MNHEY, CDR2 SMNVEV (reference sequence). CDR3 length: 15 amino acids. The CDR3, as DNA: TGTGCCAGCAGTCCACCCTCCCTCAGCGGGTATGGCTACACCTTC. It encodes CASSPPSLSGYGYTF.

This clonotype came up a few times. V gene TRBV5-1 combines with J gene TRBJ2-5, with 8 bases that match TRBD1. The junction had 6 bases not matched to a gene; V was cut back by 4 bases and J by 4 bases. Looked up from germline, CDR1 is SGHRS and CDR2 is YFSETQ. The CDR3 spans 14 residues. The CDR3 loop is CASSESRGPETQYF. The DNA for the CDR3 is TGCGCCAGCAGCGAGAGCAGGGGGCCAGAGACCCAGTACTTC.

About this clonotype: An end of the junction differs from the germline gene, which may be a read error. This sequence joins TRBV5-1 and TRBJ1-2, with 8 bases identical to TRBD1. This CDR3 contains 14 residues. Germline CDR1 reads SGHRS; CDR2 reads YFSETQ. The CDR3 reads CASNSAQGDYGYTF. The CDR3 coding sequence is TGCGCTAGCAACTCTGCACAGGGGGACTATGGCTACACCTTC.

In its sample, this clonotype was seen a few times. V and J are TRBV2 and TRBJ2-1, with no clear D. There are 13 residues in the CDR3. V gave up 7 bases and J gave up 3 bases, with 10 bases separating them. The germline V gene encodes CDR1 SNHLY and CDR2 FYNNEI. The CDR3 bases are TGTGCCAGCACCGGCCTTCTCTACAATGAGCAGTTCTTC. Translated: CASTGLLYNEQFF.

The rearrangement joins TRBV20-1 to TRBJ1-2, with 7 bases identical to TRBD1. Germline assignment: CDR1 DFQATT and CDR2 SNEGSKA (reference sequence). The CDR3 extends over 15 amino acids. V was pared by 0 bases and J by 8 bases, with 12 bases of the junction left unmatched. The DNA for the CDR3 is TGCAGTGCTAGAGATGACAGGGCCCGGGAGGAAGGCTACACCTTC. Translation: CSARDDRAREEGYTF.

This clonotype has just a few counts. J is TRBJ2-7 and V is TRBV3-1, with 9 bases lining up with TRBD1. The CDR3 has 14 residues. V lost 4 bases, J lost 7 bases, and 8 bases stayed unmatched. The germline V gene encodes CDR1 LGHDT and CDR2 YNNKEL (reference sequence). The CDR3 sequence is CASSPGQGNSEQYF. The CDR3 coding sequence is TGTGCCAGCAGCCCGGGACAGGGAAACTCGGAGCAGTACTTC.

This clonotype was observed a few times. This chain links TRBV18 with TRBJ2-7; D perhaps matches TRBD1 (5 bases). The V end lost 0 bases, the J end lost 3 bases, and 9 bases lay between the germline ends. Germline-derived CDR1 and CDR2 are KGHSH and LQKENI. The CDR3 length is 14 residues. CDR3 DNA: TGTGCCAGCTCACCACCCGCCAGGGTCTACGAGCAGTACTTC. The encoded protein is CASSPPARVYEQYF.